This T cell receptor beta chain was identified in a study of blood T cells in healthy people across ages. V lost 4 bases, J lost 14 bases, and 16 bases lay in between. The germline V gene encodes CDR1 MNHEY and CDR2 SMNVEV (reference sequence). The CDR3 loop spans 12 amino acids. General study points: Long-lived donors carried more naive CD4+ cells and greater diversity than aged donors.

Each donor was a healthy Caucasian individual from Russia, aged roughly 6 to 100. A sample-barcoded 5' primer and a J-beta primer mix were used in a second PCR of roughly 6 to 11 cycles. Each TCR beta cDNA got a 12-nucleotide random molecular identifier. CDR3-containing paired-end reads numbering at least 2.5 million came from each sample. From the 5' RACE reads, TCRdb called clonotypes with MiXCR, one entry per CDR3 protein. The sample lists about 640,000 distinct CDR3 sequences, roughly 53% occurring once. On this clonotype itself: The antigen is unknown.

This clonotype was obtained from a man between 60 and 70 years old in good health. The gene calls are TRBV27 and TRBJ2-3; D perhaps matches TRBD1 (6 bases). Sequencing was done on a sample of blood. As DNA, the CDR3 is TGTGCCAGCAGTTCCTCCGGGACACCATGGTATTTT. Its translation is CASSSSGTPWYF.